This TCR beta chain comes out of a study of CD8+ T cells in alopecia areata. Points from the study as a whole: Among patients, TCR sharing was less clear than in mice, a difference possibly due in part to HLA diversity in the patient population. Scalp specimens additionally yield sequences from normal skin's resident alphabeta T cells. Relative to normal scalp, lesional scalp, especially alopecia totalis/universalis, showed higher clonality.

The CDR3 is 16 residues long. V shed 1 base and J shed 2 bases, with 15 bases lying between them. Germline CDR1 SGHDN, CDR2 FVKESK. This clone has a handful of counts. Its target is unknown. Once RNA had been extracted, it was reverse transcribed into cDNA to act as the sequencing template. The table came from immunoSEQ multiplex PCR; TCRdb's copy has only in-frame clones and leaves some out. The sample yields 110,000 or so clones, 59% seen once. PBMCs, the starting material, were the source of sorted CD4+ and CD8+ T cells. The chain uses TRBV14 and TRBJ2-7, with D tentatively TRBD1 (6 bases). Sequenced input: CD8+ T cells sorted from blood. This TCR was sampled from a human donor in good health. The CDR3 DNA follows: TGTGCCAGCAGCCAAGTCACGCAGGGGCCGGCCTACGAGCAGTACTTC. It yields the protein CASSQVTQGPAYEQYF.